These 29 T cell receptor beta chains were all obtained from the same sample, sequenced in a study of glioma-infiltrating T cells. Using RNA template, CDR3s of TCR alpha and beta were amplified with iRepertoire arm-PCR. TCRdb itself ran the multiplex PCR reads through MiXCR, one entry per CDR3 protein. The sample has roughly 120,000 distinct CDR3 sequences, roughly 23% seen once. The sample was glioma tissue, nonneoplastic brain tissue, or PBMCs (not recorded which). The receptor set was obtained from a human donor with low-grade glioma or glioblastoma, undergoing nonglioma brain surgery, or in good health (not recorded which).

The chain recombines TRBV7-9 with TRBJ1-6; D is undetermined. CDR1 and CDR2 (germline): SEHNR, FQNEAQ (reference sequence). V lost 7 bases, J lost 7 bases, and 14 bases lay in between. The CDR3 extends over 14 amino acids. The CDR3 spells CASIPTLNNSPLHF. The CDR3 DNA sequence: TGTGCCAGCATCCCGACATTAAACAATTCACCCCTCCACTTT. Together with reference TRBV7-9 and TRBJ1-6, the CDR3 gives the full variable domain: DTGVSQNPRHKITKRGQNVTFRCDPISEHNRLYWYRQTLGQGPEFLTYFQNEAQLEKSRLLSDRFSAERPKGSFSTLEIQRTEQGDSAMYLCASIPTLNNSPLHFGNGTRLTVT.

This rearrangement joins TRBV12-3 or TRBV12-4 to TRBJ2-4; D unclear. The CDR3 has 13 residues. The ends were cut back, 6 bases at V and 0 bases at J, with 6 bases in the middle. This chain's CDR3 is CASSRLAKNIQYF. For the CDR3, the DNA is TGTGCCAGCAGCCGCCTAGCCAAAAACATTCAGTACTTC.

The genes are TRBV10-3 and TRBJ1-5, with 8 bases fitting TRBD1. V gave up 10 bases and J gave up 5 bases; unmatched junction bases: 16. This CDR3 is 16 amino acids long. Germline loops: CDR1 ENHRY, CDR2 SYGVKD. The CDR3 DNA is TGTGCCACCTGTTGTGACGGCAGGGGGCCGCATCAGCCCCAGCATTTT. Amino acid sequence: CATCCDGRGPHQPQHF.

This clonotype was seen many times. V gene TRBV19 combines with J gene TRBJ2-3; 7 bases are a match to TRBD1. J lost 1 base, V lost 10 bases, and 5 bases had no gene match. Germline CDR1 reads LNHDA; CDR2 reads SQIVND (reference sequence). This CDR3 is 13 amino acids long. CDR3 nucleotide sequence: TGTGCCACCGGACAGGAGCGCACAGATACGCAGTATTTT. Amino acid sequence: CATGQERTDTQYF.

The chain has TRBV9 and TRBJ2-7; no firm D call. The germline gives CDR1 SGDLS, CDR2 YYNGEE. The V gene lost 0 bases and the J gene lost 4 bases, with 11 bases spanning the gap. The CDR3 sequence is 14 residues long. The CDR3 region is CASSVAGGIYEQYF. The CDR3 DNA reads as TGTGCCAGCAGCGTAGCAGGCGGAATTTACGAGCAGTACTTC.

This clonotype occurred many times. The genes are TRBV7-2 and TRBJ2-5, with TRBD1 matching 7 bases. J gave up 5 bases and V 5 bases, and 11 bases lay outside the gene matches. The V gene's germline CDR1 is SGHTA and CDR2 FQGNSA. The CDR3 covers 15 residues. DNA for the CDR3: TGTGCCAGCAGCCTCCGACAGGGAGTCGGTGAGACCCAGTACTTC. This codes for CASSLRQGVGETQYF.

This clonotype was detected a few times. The chain recombines TRBV7-6 with TRBJ2-5, with D perhaps matching TRBD1 or TRBD2 (6 bases each). There are 15 residues in the CDR3. CDR1 SGHVS and CDR2 FNYEAQ come from the germline V gene. Trimming left V 8 bases short and J 5 bases short, with 21 bases between. Here the CDR3 reads CASGPRGVGWETQYF. DNA of the CDR3: TGTGCCAGCGGCCCGAGGGGGGTTGGGTGGGAGACCCAGTACTTC.

The chain links TRBV4-3 to TRBJ1-3; tentative D call: TRBD1 (6 bases). Germline CDR1 and CDR2: LGHNA and YSLEER. The CDR3 totals 17 residues. Trimming took 1 base from V and 4 from J, leaving 17 bases between them. In nucleotides, the CDR3 is TGCGCCAGCAGCCAAGGCCAAGTGGGGGCTAACGGAAACACCATATATTTT. Encoded protein: CASSQGQVGANGNTIYF.

As regards this clonotype: This may come from a read error, since a much larger clone is one base off. This chain uses TRBV19 with TRBJ2-7, with D hard to call. Trimming shortened V by 6 bases and J by 1 base, and 16 bases separated the two germline ends. Germline loops: CDR1 LNHDA, CDR2 SQIVND (reference sequence). The CDR3 consists of 15 residues. The CDR3 reads CASRSRGSESYEQYF. The DNA of the CDR3 is TGTGCCAGTAGATCGAGAGGCTCTGAATCCTACGAGCAGTACTTC. Supplemented by reference TRBV19 and TRBJ2-7, the full variable domain reads DGGITQSPKYLFRKEGQNVTLSCEQNLNHDAMYWYRQDPGQGLRLIYYSQIVNDFQKGDIAEGYSVSREKKESFPLTVTSAQKNPTAFYLCASRSRGSESYEQYFGPGTRLTVT.

With respect to this clonotype: This may stem from a read error, because a much larger clone lies one nucleotide away. V is TRBV4-1 and J is TRBJ2-1; D remains ambiguous. V gave up 3 bases and J gave up 7 bases, with 10 bases separating them. Looked up from germline, CDR1 is MGHRA and CDR2 is YSYEKL. The CDR3 covers 13 residues. In DNA form, the CDR3 reads TGCGCCAGCAGCCAGGCATTGAGGAATGAGCAGTTCTTC. It yields the protein CASSQALRNEQFF.

The sample holds many counts of this clonotype. This rearrangement joins TRBV14 to TRBJ2-3, with unresolved D. The ends were cut back, 7 bases at V and 2 bases at J, with 16 bases in the middle. Germline values: CDR1 SGHDN, CDR2 FVKESK. This CDR3 spans 15 amino acids. CDR3 residues: CASTLGQAYTDTQYF. CDR3 DNA: TGTGCCAGCACCCTTGGCCAGGCATACACAGATACGCAGTATTTT.

This clonotype was seen more than once but under ten times. V and J are TRBV5-1 and TRBJ2-6; no clear D gene. Trimming removed 0 bases from V and 0 bases from J, with 7 bases in between. The CDR3 loop spans 16 amino acids. Germline V gene lookup returns CDR1 SGHRS and CDR2 YFSETQ. In DNA, the CDR3 is TGCGCCAGCAGCTTGGCCGAGATCTCTGGGGCCAACGTCCTGACTTTC. It is translated as CASSLAEISGANVLTF.

In its sample, this clonotype was seen a few times. A clone one base away is much larger, so this may be a read error. The J gene is TRBJ2-3, the V gene TRBV7-8; 7 bases fit TRBD2. Trimming at V came to 8 bases and at J to 2 bases, leaving 13 bases not matched to a gene. This CDR3 comprises 16 residues. The V gene's germline CDR1 is SGHVS and CDR2 FQNEAQ. The CDR3 region is CASGVQSGTYTDTQYF. The CDR3 DNA reads as TGTGCCAGCGGCGTACAAAGCGGGACTTACACAGATACGCAGTATTTT.

This clonotype came up many times. This chain joins TRBV4-2 and TRBJ2-3; D perhaps matches TRBD2 (7 bases). V dropped 1 base and J dropped 0 bases, with 14 bases sitting between them. Germline assignment: CDR1 LGHNA and CDR2 YNFKEQ. The CDR3 length is 17 residues. The CDR3, as DNA: TGTGCCAGCAGCCAAGTAAGGGCGGGGGCTAGCACAGATACGCAGTATTTT. This translates into CASSQVRAGASTDTQYF.

This clonotype has a count of ten or more. This rearrangement joins TRBV7-2 to TRBJ2-3; the match to TRBD2 covers 8 bases. Germline lookup yields CDR1 SGHTA and CDR2 FQGNSA. CDR3 length: 14 residues. J gave up 2 bases and V 11 bases, and 9 bases lay outside the gene matches. The CDR3, as DNA: TGTGCCTCCGAGGCGGGAGGCCTCACAGATACGCAGTATTTT. It translates to CASEAGGLTDTQYF.

This clonotype has a count of ten or more. V is TRBV28 and J is TRBJ2-5; no clear D. The V end lost 5 bases, the J end lost 1 base, and 14 bases lay between the germline ends. Germline-derived CDR1 and CDR2 are MDHEN and SYDVKM. The CDR3 spans 15 residues. The DNA of the CDR3 is TGTGCCAGCAGTCCCTCATTGAGGACCCAAGAGACCCAGTACTTC. Protein product: CASSPSLRTQETQYF.

About this clonotype itself: Since a much larger clone is just one base distant, this may be a read error. The chain uses TRBV4-2 and TRBJ2-4, with D maybe TRBD2 (5 bases). Germline-derived CDR1 and CDR2 are LGHNA and YNFKEQ. This CDR3 has 14 amino acids. For the CDR3, the DNA is TGTGCCATCAGCCAAACTAGTGTACGAGACATTCAGTACTTC. The encoded protein is CAISQTSVRDIQYF.

This clonotype was found many times. J is TRBJ1-3 and V is TRBV25-1; tentative D call: TRBD1 (5 bases). Trimming pared 3 bases from V and 2 bases from J, leaving 11 bases between. This CDR3 has 15 amino acids. CDR1 and CDR2 (germline): MGHDK, SYGVNS. CDR3 sequence: CASSDHRGAGNTIYF. Here the CDR3 DNA reads TGTGCCAGCAGTGACCACCGGGGGGCTGGAAACACCATATATTTT.

This clonotype was found many times. CDR3 nucleotides: TGTGCCAGCAGCGCGCAGACAGGGGGCAAAAACACTGAAGCTTTCTTT. Its protein is CASSAQTGGKNTEAFF. The J gene is TRBJ1-1, the V gene TRBV7-8; 10 bases match TRBD1. The CDR3 is 16 amino acids. The germline gives CDR1 SGHVS, CDR2 FQNEAQ. The trim removed 5 bases at V and 2 bases at J, leaving 8 bases unmatched.

In this sample, this clonotype turned up many times. V is TRBV4-3 and J is TRBJ2-1, with D perhaps given as TRBD1 or TRBD2 (5 bases each). Trimming pared 1 base from V and 5 bases from J, leaving 9 bases between. CDR3 length equals 14 residues. The germline V gene has CDR1 LGHNA and CDR2 YSLEER. The CDR3 coding sequence is TGCGCCAGCAGCCAAGGGGACGGAAACAATGAGCAGTTCTTC. Amino acids: CASSQGDGNNEQFF.

This clonotype appeared a few times. The chain uses TRBV7-9 and TRBJ2-3; D is perhaps TRBD2 (6 bases). Trimming shortened V by 4 bases and J by 1 base, and 18 bases separated the two germline ends. CDR3 length equals 17 residues. Germline loops: CDR1 SEHNR, CDR2 FQNEAQ (reference sequence). The CDR3 coding sequence is TGTGCCAGCAGCTCCAACAGTAAGGCGGGACGCACAGATACGCAGTATTTT. It encodes CASSSNSKAGRTDTQYF.

This clonotype was recorded many times. The gene calls are TRBV25-1 and TRBJ1-1; D is ambiguous. Germline V gene lookup returns CDR1 MGHDK and CDR2 SYGVNS. V gave up 8 bases and J gave up 1 base, with 11 bases separating them. This CDR3 contains 13 residues. The CDR3 spells CASHRRGNTEAFF. Here the CDR3 DNA reads TGTGCCAGCCACCGCCGTGGGAACACTGAAGCTTTCTTT.

This clonotype was seen at least ten times. Possible read error: a much larger clone is one base away. The rearrangement links TRBV27 to TRBJ2-1; the match to TRBD2 covers 8 bases. This CDR3 is 15 amino acids long. The germline V gene has CDR1 MNHEY and CDR2 SMNVEV (reference sequence). CDR3 sequence reads: CTSSPTGTRVNEQFF. The CDR3 bases are TGTACCAGCAGTCCTACGGGGACTAGGGTTAATGAGCAGTTCTTC.

This clonotype was observed at least ten times. This chain connects TRBV5-1 to TRBJ2-3, with TRBD2 as a possible D gene (6 bases). Trimming left V 4 bases short and J 0 bases short, with 12 bases between. Germline V gene data show CDR1 as SGHRS and CDR2 as YFSETQ. CDR3 length: 15 amino acids. The CDR3 region has the DNA TGCGCCAGCAGCGATGGCGGGGCTAGCACAGATACGCAGTATTTT. Translated: CASSDGGASTDTQYF. The full variable domain, completed using reference TRBV5-1 and TRBJ2-3, is KAGVTQTPRYLIKTRGQQVTLSCSPISGHRSVSWYQQTPGQGLQFLFEYFSETQRNKGNFPGRFSGRQFSNSRSEMNVSTLELGDSALYLCASSDGGASTDTQYFGPGTRLTVL.

This clonotype was recorded at least ten times. The chain is built from TRBV4-3 and TRBJ2-1, with 8 nucleotides matching TRBD2. This CDR3 has 23 residues. J was trimmed by 2 bases and V by 2 bases; bases with no gene match: 26. Looked up from germline, CDR1 is LGHNA and CDR2 is YSLEER. CDR3 protein: CASSQQLGGFYRLKREPYNEQFF. In DNA form, the CDR3 reads TGCGCCAGCAGCCAACAACTGGGGGGATTTTACCGCCTAAAGCGGGAGCCCTACAATGAGCAGTTCTTC.

This clonotype qualifies as medium-sized. The V call is TRBV27, the J call TRBJ1-1; D is unresolved. Germline CDR1 MNHEY, CDR2 SMNVEV (reference sequence). The CDR3 is made up of 13 amino acids. Trimming pared 5 bases from V and 1 base from J, leaving 8 bases between. The CDR3 is CASSVRENTEAFF. CDR3 nucleotides: TGTGCCAGCAGTGTACGGGAGAACACTGAAGCTTTCTTT.

This clonotype has more than one count but fewer than ten. The V and J genes are TRBV5-1 and TRBJ2-1, with D possibly being TRBD2 (5 bases). This CDR3 region has 15 residues. CDR1 and CDR2 from the germline V gene are SGHRS and YFSETQ. Trimming left V 0 bases short and J 14 bases short, with 21 bases between. CDR3 amino acids: CASSLAPSGVKEEFF. The CDR3 DNA sequence: TGCGCCAGCAGCTTGGCCCCCTCCGGGGTGAAGGAGGAGTTCTTC.

In the case of this clonotype: Being one base from a much bigger clone, this may be a read error. This chain links TRBV6-1 with TRBJ2-7; 12 bases align to TRBD2. The CDR3 sequence is 12 residues long. The V gene's germline CDR1 is MNHNS and CDR2 SASEGT. The ends lost 6 bases at V and 10 bases at J; junction bases unmatched: 4. The chain's CDR3 is CASSRTSGDQYF. The CDR3 DNA sequence: TGTGCCAGCAGCAGGACTAGCGGGGATCAGTACTTC.

This clonotype was counted at least ten times. The rearrangement uses TRBV20-1 and TRBJ1-5, with D maybe TRBD1 (5 bases). This CDR3 has 15 amino acids. Trimming cost V 2 bases and J 6 bases, with 17 bases left between them. The germline CDR1 and CDR2 sequences are DFQATT and SNEGSKA (reference sequence). CDR3 loop: CSARSPGQVSQPQHF. The CDR3 nucleotides read TGCAGTGCTAGAAGTCCGGGGCAGGTCAGTCAGCCCCAGCATTTT.